This is a list of T cell receptor beta chains from one sample in a study of cytomegalovirus exposure and HLA in healthy donors. Produced via immunoSEQ multiplex PCR; TCRdb's table is partial and in-frame only. The profile covers roughly 190,000 clones, with approximately 86% appearing a single time and roughly 7% taken by the ten largest. Sequenced sample: PBMCs. The receptor source for this set is a man aged 30-40 years in good health and CMV-seropositive. Each CDR3 is given with its conserved first and last residue. A D gene is named only where the DNA matches it firmly. Part of the rows lack a size; the others show once, few, many or a class for expanded clones.

d_call,j_call,clone_size,v_call,cdr3_nt,cdr3_aa
-,TRBJ2-7,-,TRBV1,TGCACCAGCAGCCAAGCCACCGCGTACGAGCAGTACTTC,CTSSQATAYEQYF
TRBD1,TRBJ2-3,-,TRBV28,TGTGCCAGCAGTTTCCTCCGGACAGGGGGGCAAGATACGCAGTATTTT,CASSFLRTGGQDTQYF
-,TRBJ2-7,-,TRBV5-6,TGTGCCAGCAGCTTGGGACAGAGCTACGAGCAGTACTTC,CASSLGQSYEQYF
-,TRBJ2-3,-,TRBV19,TGTGCCAGCAAGACACTCAGCACAGATACGCAGTATTTT,CASKTLSTDTQYF
-,TRBJ2-7,-,TRBV19,TGTGCCAGTAGTATAGATAAGGGTTTGACTTTGCCTCAGTACTTC,CASSIDKGLTLPQYF
-,TRBJ2-2,-,TRBV11-2,TGTGCCAGCAGCTTCGAGTATACCGGGGAGCTGTTTTTT,CASSFEYTGELFF
TRBD2,TRBJ2-7,-,TRBV27,TGTGCCAGCAGTTCCATAGGGGAGGGCTACGAGCAGTACTTC,CASSSIGEGYEQYF
-,TRBJ2-5,few,TRBV7-3,TGTGCCAGCAGCTTAACCGGCAGGGTCCGACAAGAGACCCAGTACTTC,CASSLTGRVRQETQYF
TRBD1,TRBJ1-2,-,TRBV7-9,TGTGCCAGCAGCCACGACAGGGCGGTTTATGGCTACACCTTC,CASSHDRAVYGYTF
-,TRBJ1-2,-,TRBV21-1,TGTGCCAGCAGCAACCTCAGGGCAGCGCGGTATGGCTACACCTTC,CASSNLRAARYGYTF
TRBD1,TRBJ2-7,-,TRBV5-1,TGCGCCAGCAGCTTGGAACGGGACAGGCGCTACGAGCAGTACTTC,CASSLERDRRYEQYF